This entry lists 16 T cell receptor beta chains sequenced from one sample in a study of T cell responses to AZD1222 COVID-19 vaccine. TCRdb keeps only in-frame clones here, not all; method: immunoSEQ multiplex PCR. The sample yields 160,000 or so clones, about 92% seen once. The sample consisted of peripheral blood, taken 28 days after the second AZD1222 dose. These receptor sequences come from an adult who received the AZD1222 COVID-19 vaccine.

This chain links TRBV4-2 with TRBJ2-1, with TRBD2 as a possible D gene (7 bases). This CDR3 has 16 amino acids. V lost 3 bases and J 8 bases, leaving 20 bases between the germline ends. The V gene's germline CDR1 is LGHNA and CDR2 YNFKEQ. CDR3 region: CASSQRVGGRWDEQFF. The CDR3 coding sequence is TGTGCCAGCAGCCAGCGGGTCGGGGGGCGGTGGGATGAGCAGTTCTTC.

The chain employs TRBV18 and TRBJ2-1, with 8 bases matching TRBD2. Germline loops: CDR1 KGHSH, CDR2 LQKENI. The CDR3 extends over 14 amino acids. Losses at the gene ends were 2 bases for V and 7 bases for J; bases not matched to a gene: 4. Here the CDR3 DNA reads TGTGCCAGCTCACCAGTACTAGCGGTTAATGAGCAGTTCTTC. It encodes CASSPVLAVNEQFF.

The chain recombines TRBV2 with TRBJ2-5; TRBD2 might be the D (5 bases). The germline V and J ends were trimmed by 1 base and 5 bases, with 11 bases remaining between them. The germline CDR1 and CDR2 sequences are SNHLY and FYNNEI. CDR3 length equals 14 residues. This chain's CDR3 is CASSEGLAGETQYF. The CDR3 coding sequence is TGTGCCAGCAGTGAAGGTCTAGCTGGCGAGACCCAGTACTTC.

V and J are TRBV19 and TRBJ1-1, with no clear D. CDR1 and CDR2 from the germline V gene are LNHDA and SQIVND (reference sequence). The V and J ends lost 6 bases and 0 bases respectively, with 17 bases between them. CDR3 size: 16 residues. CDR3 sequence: CASSSRRRLLNTEAFF. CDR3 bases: TGTGCCAGTAGCTCTCGGAGGCGACTATTGAACACTGAAGCTTTCTTT.

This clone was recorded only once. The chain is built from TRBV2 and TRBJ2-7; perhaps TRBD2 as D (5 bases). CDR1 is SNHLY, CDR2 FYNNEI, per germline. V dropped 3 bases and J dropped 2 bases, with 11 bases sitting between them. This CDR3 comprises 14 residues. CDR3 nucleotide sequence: TGTGCCAGCAGTGAGAGGGTCAGAGCCTACGAGCAGTACTTC. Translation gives CASSERVRAYEQYF.

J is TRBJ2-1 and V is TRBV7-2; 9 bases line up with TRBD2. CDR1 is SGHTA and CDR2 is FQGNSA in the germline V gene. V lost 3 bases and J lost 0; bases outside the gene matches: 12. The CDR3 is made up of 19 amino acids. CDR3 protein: CASSFDASGALSSYNEQFF. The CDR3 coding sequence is TGTGCCAGCAGCTTTGACGCTAGCGGGGCTCTTAGCTCCTACAATGAGCAGTTCTTC.

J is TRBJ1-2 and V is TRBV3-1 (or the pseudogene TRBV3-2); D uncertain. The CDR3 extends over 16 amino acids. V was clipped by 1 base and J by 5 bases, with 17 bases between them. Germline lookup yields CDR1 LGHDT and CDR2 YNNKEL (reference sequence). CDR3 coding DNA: TGTGCCAGCAGCCAAGGGGCAGGTCCCCGCAAATATGGCTACACCTTC. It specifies CASSQGAGPRKYGYTF.

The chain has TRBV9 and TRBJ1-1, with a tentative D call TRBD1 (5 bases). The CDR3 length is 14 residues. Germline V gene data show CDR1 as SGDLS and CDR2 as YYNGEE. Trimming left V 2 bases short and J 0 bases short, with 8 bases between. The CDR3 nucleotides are TGTGCCAGCAGCGTGGGGGTCGTGAACACTGAAGCTTTCTTT. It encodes CASSVGVVNTEAFF.

CDR3: CASSPAGTGVGYTF. In DNA, the CDR3 is TGTGCCAGCTCACCGGCCGGGACAGGGGTTGGCTACACCTTC. The chain uses TRBV18 and TRBJ1-2; 10 bases are a match to TRBD1. The CDR3 has 14 amino acids. With 3 bases clipped from V and 7 bases from J, the junction kept 5 bases outside the gene matches. From germline, CDR1 is KGHSH and CDR2 LQKENI.

The CDR3 here is CASSRSEGQPYEKLFF. CDR3 in DNA: TGTGCCAGCAGCAGAAGCGAGGGACAGCCCTATGAAAAACTGTTTTTT. The rearrangement joins TRBV9 to TRBJ1-4; 7 bases map to TRBD1. This CDR3 spans 16 amino acids. Germline V lookup: CDR1 SGDLS, CDR2 YYNGEE. V was clipped by 4 bases and J by 6 bases; unmatched bases: 12.

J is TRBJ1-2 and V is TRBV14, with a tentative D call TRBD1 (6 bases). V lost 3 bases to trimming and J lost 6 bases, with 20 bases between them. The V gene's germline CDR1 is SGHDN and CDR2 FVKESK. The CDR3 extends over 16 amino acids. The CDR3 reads CASSHGRPWGGHGYTF. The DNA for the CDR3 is TGTGCCAGCAGCCACGGAAGGCCCTGGGGGGGGCATGGCTACACCTTC.

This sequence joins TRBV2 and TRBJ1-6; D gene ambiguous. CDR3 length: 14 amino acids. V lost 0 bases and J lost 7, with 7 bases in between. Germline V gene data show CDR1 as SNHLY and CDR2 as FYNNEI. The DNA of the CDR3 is TGTGCCAGCAGTGAAGCGACACTGAATTCACCCCTCCACTTT. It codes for CASSEATLNSPLHF.

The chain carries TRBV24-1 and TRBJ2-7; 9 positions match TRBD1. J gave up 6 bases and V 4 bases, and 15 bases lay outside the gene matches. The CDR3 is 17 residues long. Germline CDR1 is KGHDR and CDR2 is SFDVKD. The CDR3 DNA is TGTGCCACCAGTGACCGATCCCGGGACAGGGTTCGTAGCGAGCAGTACTTC. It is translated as CATSDRSRDRVRSEQYF.

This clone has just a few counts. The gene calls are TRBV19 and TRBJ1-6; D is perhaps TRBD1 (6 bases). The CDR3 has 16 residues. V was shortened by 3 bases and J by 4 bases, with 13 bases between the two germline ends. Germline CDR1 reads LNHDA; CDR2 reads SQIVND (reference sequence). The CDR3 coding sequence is TGTGCCAGTAGTATCCTTGGACAGAATTATAATTCACCCCTCCACTTT. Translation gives CASSILGQNYNSPLHF.

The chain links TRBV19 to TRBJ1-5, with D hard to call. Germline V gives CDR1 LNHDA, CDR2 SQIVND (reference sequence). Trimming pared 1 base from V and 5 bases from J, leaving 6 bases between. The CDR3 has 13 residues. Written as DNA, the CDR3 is TGTGCCAGTAGTATAGGAACCTATCAGCCCCAGCATTTT. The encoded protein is CASSIGTYQPQHF.

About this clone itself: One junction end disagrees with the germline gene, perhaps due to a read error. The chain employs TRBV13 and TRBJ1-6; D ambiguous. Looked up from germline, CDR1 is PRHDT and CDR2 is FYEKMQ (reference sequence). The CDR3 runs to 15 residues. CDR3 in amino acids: CASSLGEANNSPLHF. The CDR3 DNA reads TGTGCCAGCAGCCTAGGAGAAGCCAATAATTCACCCCTCCACTTT.